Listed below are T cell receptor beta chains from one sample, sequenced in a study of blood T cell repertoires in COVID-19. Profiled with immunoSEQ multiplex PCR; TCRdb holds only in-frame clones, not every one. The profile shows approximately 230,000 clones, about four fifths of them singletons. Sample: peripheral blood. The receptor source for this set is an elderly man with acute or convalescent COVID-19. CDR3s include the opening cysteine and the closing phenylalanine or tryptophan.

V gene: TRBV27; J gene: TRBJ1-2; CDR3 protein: CASSLRESYGYTF
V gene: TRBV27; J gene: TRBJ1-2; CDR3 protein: CASSFSAGRGYGYTF
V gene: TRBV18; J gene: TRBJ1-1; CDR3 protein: CASSPSYMVAEAFF
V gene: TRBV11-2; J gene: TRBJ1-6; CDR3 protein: CASSLGWFPDSPLHF
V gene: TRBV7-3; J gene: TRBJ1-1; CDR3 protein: CASRRQEYTEAFF
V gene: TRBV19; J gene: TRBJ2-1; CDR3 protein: CASSIGMRVWREGPPGSYNEQFF
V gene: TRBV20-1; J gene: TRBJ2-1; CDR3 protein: CSASTFGTSGRAHEQFF
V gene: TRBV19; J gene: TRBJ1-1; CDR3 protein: CASSMFLGQNTEAFF
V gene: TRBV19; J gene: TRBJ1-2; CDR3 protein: CASRGPSYGYTF
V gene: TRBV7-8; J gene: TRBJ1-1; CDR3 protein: CASSSSYLAGMNTEAFF
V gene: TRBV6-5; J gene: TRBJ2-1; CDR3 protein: CASRALGPGRNEQFF
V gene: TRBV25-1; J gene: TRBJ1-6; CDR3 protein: CASRGQYNSPLHF
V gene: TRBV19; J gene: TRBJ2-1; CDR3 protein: CASSRRSGGLSSYNEQFF
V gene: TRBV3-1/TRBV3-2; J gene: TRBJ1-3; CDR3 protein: CASSPSGNTIYF
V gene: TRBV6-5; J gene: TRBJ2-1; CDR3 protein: CASSLMDRVGNEQFF
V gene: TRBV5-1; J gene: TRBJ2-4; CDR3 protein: CASSLVRAGDIQYF
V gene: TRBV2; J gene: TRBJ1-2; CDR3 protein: CASQGVKDGGYGYTF
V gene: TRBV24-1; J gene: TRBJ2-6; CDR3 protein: CATSDPGSGANVLTF
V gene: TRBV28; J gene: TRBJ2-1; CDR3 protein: CASSFGQGFYNEQFF
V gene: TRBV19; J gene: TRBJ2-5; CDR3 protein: CASSIGRTSSETQYF
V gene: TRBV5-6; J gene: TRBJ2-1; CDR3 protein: CASSLLGQVYNEQFF
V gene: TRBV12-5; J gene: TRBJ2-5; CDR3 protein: CASGLARQGGETQYF
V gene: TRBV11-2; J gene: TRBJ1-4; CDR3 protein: CASSLNRGSNEKLFF
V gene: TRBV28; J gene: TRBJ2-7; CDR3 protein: CASSFSTAYEQYF
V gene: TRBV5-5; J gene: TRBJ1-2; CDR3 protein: CASSTTGIGYGYTF
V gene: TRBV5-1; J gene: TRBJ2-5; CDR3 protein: CASSPDNEETQYF
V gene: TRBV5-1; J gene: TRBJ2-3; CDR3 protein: CASKEVTDTQYF
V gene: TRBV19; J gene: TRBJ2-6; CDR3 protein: CASSGQGYSGANVLTF
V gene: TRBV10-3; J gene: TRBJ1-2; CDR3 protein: CAITGGYGYTF
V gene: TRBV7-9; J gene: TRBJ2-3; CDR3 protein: CATHGGVVSTDTQYF
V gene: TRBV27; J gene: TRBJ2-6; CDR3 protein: CASSTTVPRANVLTF
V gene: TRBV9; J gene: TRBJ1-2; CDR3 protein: CASSPGTGPNYGYTF
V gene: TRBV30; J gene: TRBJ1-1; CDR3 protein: CAWNRVDEAFF
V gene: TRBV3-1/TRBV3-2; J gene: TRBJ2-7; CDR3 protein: CASSQAGGPYEQYF
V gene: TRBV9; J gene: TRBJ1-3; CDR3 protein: CASSVGGTGTTGNTIYF
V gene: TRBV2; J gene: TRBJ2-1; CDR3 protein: CASSPDRGTNEQFF
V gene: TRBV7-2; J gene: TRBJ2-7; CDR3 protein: CASSRYDEQYF
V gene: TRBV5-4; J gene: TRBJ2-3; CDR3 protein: CASRGQAPDTQYF
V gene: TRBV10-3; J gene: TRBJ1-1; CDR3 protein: CAISESGRGTNTEAFF
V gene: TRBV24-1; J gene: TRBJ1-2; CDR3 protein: CATSDTSRGSDGYTF
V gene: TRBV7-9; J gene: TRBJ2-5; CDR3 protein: CASSSLAGGPSGQETQYF
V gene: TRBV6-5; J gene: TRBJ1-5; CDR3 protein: CASSSVPGNSNQPQHF
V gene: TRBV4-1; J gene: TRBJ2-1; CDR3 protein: CASSQDKGARGDEQFF
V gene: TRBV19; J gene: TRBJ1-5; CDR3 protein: CASSPTGSHSNQPQHF
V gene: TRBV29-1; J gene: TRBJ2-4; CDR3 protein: CSVINRDRGLPLAKNIQYF
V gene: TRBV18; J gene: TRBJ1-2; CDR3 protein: CASSPSQASSNYGYTF